This TCR beta chain appears in the sequencing data of a study of shared clonotypes between healthy human individuals. On the study more broadly: The plates for each donor numbered three CD4 naive, three CD4 memory, two CD8 naive and one CD8 memory.

Germline CDR1 and CDR2: SGHNT and YYREEE (reference sequence). CDR3 length: 15 amino acids. The junction had 9 bases not matched to a gene; V was cut back by 3 bases and J by 6 bases. A remark on this clone: Its antigen is currently unknown.

Study outcomes and limitations: Clonotypes not shared had lower generation probabilities than those common to all four donors.

Deep was the level at which the assay was run. Clones were sequenced by immunoSEQ multiplex PCR, and TCRdb holds only the in-frame ones, with some missing. This sample has roughly 500,000 clones, with around 95% found just once. Sequencing used naive CD4+ T cells sorted from blood. Regarding subset: CD45RA+ positively selected. The rearrangement links TRBV5-4 to TRBJ2-7; 10 nucleotides match TRBD2. The source of this sequence is a woman aged 30 to 39 in good health. The CDR3 DNA is TGTGCCAGCAGCTACCAGGGGGGGACTAGCGCCGAGCAGTACTTC. Translated: CASSYQGGTSAEQYF.